One and the same sample provided the 7 T cell receptor beta chains below, sequenced in a study of cytomegalovirus exposure and HLA in healthy donors. 13 Jbeta primers and 60 Vbeta primers were used for the PCR. Using immunoSEQ multiplex PCR, the repertoire was profiled, and TCRdb retains in-frame clones only, with some absent. Of more than 200,000 clones in the sample, approximately 81% are singletons; the top ten hold roughly 1.3%. Sequencing was done on a sample of PBMCs. Receptors were obtained from a human donor in good health.

V and J are TRBV5-6 and TRBJ2-3; 8 bases line up with TRBD1. The V segment lost 4 bases and the J segment 1 base; nucleotides outside the gene matches: 8. The CDR3 is 16 amino acids. Germline values: CDR1 SGHDT, CDR2 YYEEEE. The CDR3 region has the DNA TGTGCCAGCAGCCGACACTTGACAGGGGGCACAGATACGCAGTATTTT. This sequence encodes CASSRHLTGGTDTQYF.

The chain couples TRBV6-1 to TRBJ2-3, with 13 bases identical to TRBD2. The CDR3 is 15 residues long. CDR1 is MNHNS, CDR2 SASEGT, per germline. Trimming cost V 6 bases and J 4 bases; bases outside gene matches: 4. The CDR3 DNA reads TGTGCCAGCAGGGGGGGACTAGCGGGATCAGATACGCAGTATTTT. It is translated as CASRGGLAGSDTQYF.

J is TRBJ2-7 and V is TRBV19; the D gene is possibly TRBD1 (6 bases). The V gene's germline CDR1 is LNHDA and CDR2 SQIVND (reference sequence). The V gene lost 4 bases and the J gene lost 5 bases, with 12 bases spanning the gap. The CDR3 runs 13 residues. The CDR3 here is CASSSYRDHEQYF. CDR3 in DNA: TGTGCCAGTAGTAGCTACAGGGACCACGAGCAGTACTTC. Based on the CDR3 plus reference TRBV19 and TRBJ2-7, the full variable domain is DGGITQSPKYLFRKEGQNVTLSCEQNLNHDAMYWYRQDPGQGLRLIYYSQIVNDFQKGDIAEGYSVSREKKESFPLTVTSAQKNPTAFYLCASSSYRDHEQYFGPGTRLTVT.

The chain uses TRBV30 and TRBJ2-5; D may be TRBD2 (5 bases). The CDR3 is 14 residues long. Germline V gives CDR1 GTSNPN, CDR2 SVGIG (reference sequence). V was trimmed by 0 bases and J by 4 bases, leaving 12 bases between them. The chain's CDR3 is CAWSVTGSGETQYF. CDR3 DNA sequence: TGTGCCTGGAGTGTAACGGGGTCAGGAGAGACCCAGTACTTC.

J is TRBJ2-3 and V is TRBV7-2, with TRBD2 matching over 10 bases. Trimming removed 0 bases from V and 5 bases from J; junction bases left unmatched: 14. The CDR3 has 19 amino acids. CDR1 and CDR2 (germline): SGHTA, FQGNSA. The CDR3 protein is CASSLAASGSTGIVDTQYF. In nucleotides, the CDR3 is TGTGCCAGCAGCTTAGCAGCTAGCGGGAGCACTGGAATAGTAGATACGCAGTATTTT.

This chain uses TRBV18 with TRBJ1-1; TRBD1 might be the D (6 bases). V shed 2 bases and J shed 6 bases, with 10 bases lying between them. This CDR3 comprises 13 residues. CDR1 and CDR2 from the germline V gene are KGHSH and LQKENI. The CDR3 reads CASSPGAGAEAFF. Written as DNA, the CDR3 is TGTGCCAGCTCACCAGGGGCAGGGGCTGAAGCTTTCTTT.

This rearrangement joins TRBV7-9 to TRBJ1-3; D gene unclear. This CDR3 contains 14 residues. V was pared by 4 bases and J by 3 bases, with 10 bases between. Germline V gene lookup returns CDR1 SEHNR and CDR2 FQNEAQ (reference sequence). CDR3 region: CASSYGGFGNTIYF. The CDR3 DNA is TGTGCCAGCAGCTACGGAGGGTTTGGAAACACCATATATTTT.